What follows are 17 T cell receptor beta chains derived from one specimen sequenced in a study of blood T cell repertoires in COVID-19. Clones were read by immunoSEQ multiplex PCR, and TCRdb kept only the in-frame ones, dropping some. The sample lists roughly 15,000 clones; approximately 91% were seen once. Sequencing was done on a sample of peripheral blood. The origin of the receptors is a woman older than 75 with COVID-19, enrolled during active disease.

This clone is medium-sized (0.01 to 0.1%) within its sample. The chain couples TRBV4-3 to TRBJ1-2; D call uncertain. Trimming removed 1 base from V and 0 bases from J, with 6 bases in between. The CDR3 loop spans 14 amino acids. In germline, CDR1 is LGHNA, CDR2 YSLEER. DNA for the CDR3: TGCGCCAGCAGCCAAGTGTACACTAACTATGGCTACACCTTC. Residues: CASSQVYTNYGYTF.

The chain recombines TRBV7-9 with TRBJ1-1; TRBD1 matches 8 bases. Germline V gives CDR1 SEHNR, CDR2 FQNEAQ (reference sequence). V dropped 4 bases and J dropped 4; count of bases not matched to a gene: 8. This CDR3 region has 15 residues. CDR3 nucleotide sequence: TGTGCCAGCAGCTCGATGACAGGGGCTTTCACTGAAGCTTTCTTT. Amino acid sequence: CASSSMTGAFTEAFF.

This chain joins TRBV5-1 and TRBJ1-3; D gene unclear. The CDR3 runs 16 residues. Trimming took off 4 bases at V and 7 bases at J, with 21 bases between the two ends. Germline CDR1 SGHRS, CDR2 YFSETQ. The CDR3 protein is CASSVYGPSRGNTIYF. CDR3 bases: TGCGCCAGCAGCGTTTATGGACCCTCTCGAGGGAACACCATATATTTT.

The rearrangement uses TRBV28 and TRBJ2-5; perhaps TRBD1 as D (5 bases). The V and J ends lost 5 bases and 7 bases respectively, with 8 bases between them. The CDR3 runs 11 residues. Germline V gives CDR1 MDHEN, CDR2 SYDVKM. In nucleotides, the CDR3 is TGTGCCAGCAGTGCCCAGGGGACCCAGTACTTC. Translated: CASSAQGTQYF.

V gene TRBV7-6 combines with J gene TRBJ2-2; the match to TRBD1 covers 11 bases. This CDR3 is 16 amino acids long. V shed 6 bases and J 3 bases; nucleotides not matched to a gene: 6. Germline CDR1 SGHVS, CDR2 FNYEAQ. CDR3 region: CASREGQGAYTGELFF. The DNA for the CDR3 is TGTGCCAGCAGAGAAGGACAGGGGGCGTACACCGGGGAGCTGTTTTTT.

This clone was detected once. The chain has TRBV2 and TRBJ2-7; no firm D call. From germline, CDR1 is SNHLY and CDR2 FYNNEI. The CDR3 is 11 amino acids. Trimming removed 7 bases from V and 2 bases from J, with 6 bases in between. The CDR3: CASNRAYEQYF. For the CDR3, the DNA is TGTGCCAGCAACCGCGCCTACGAGCAGTACTTC.

V and J are TRBV9 and TRBJ2-1, with TRBD2 identical over 11 bases. V lost 0 bases, J lost 7 bases, and 12 bases stayed unmatched. CDR1 and CDR2 (germline): SGDLS, YYNGEE. The CDR3 loop spans 18 amino acids. CDR3 loop: CASSVGLGSGRAGNEQFF. The CDR3 bases are TGTGCCAGCAGCGTAGGACTTGGTAGCGGGAGGGCGGGAAATGAGCAGTTCTTC.

The chain recombines TRBV7-9 with TRBJ2-5, with D possibly TRBD1 on 5 matching bases. Trimming pared 5 bases from V and 4 bases from J, leaving 17 bases between. Germline assignment: CDR1 SEHNR and CDR2 FQNEAQ (reference sequence). CDR3 length: 15 amino acids. The CDR3: CASSRSGRAIETQYF. Written as DNA, the CDR3 is TGTGCCAGCAGCCGGTCGGGCAGGGCCATAGAGACCCAGTACTTC. Complete variable domain (other parts from reference TRBV7-9 and TRBJ2-5): DTGVSQNPRHKITKRGQNVTFRCDPISEHNRLYWYRQTLGQGPEFLTYFQNEAQLEKSRLLSDRFSAERPKGSFSTLEIQRTEQGDSAMYLCASSRSGRAIETQYFGPGTRLLVL.

This clone was observed once. CDR3 residues: CATSRGQGAFSYEQYF. Written as DNA, the CDR3 is TGTGCCACCAGCAGAGGGCAGGGGGCTTTCTCCTACGAGCAGTACTTC. V usage is TRBV15 and J usage is TRBJ2-7; 8 bases map to TRBD1. Trimming removed 1 base from V and 0 bases from J; junction bases left unmatched: 5. The germline V gene has CDR1 LNHNV and CDR2 YYDKDF (reference sequence). There are 16 residues in the CDR3.

This chain joins TRBV7-9 and TRBJ1-1; TRBD1 aligns across 9 bases. CDR3 size: 16 residues. Germline CDR1 SEHNR, CDR2 FQNEAQ (reference sequence). The V segment lost 4 bases and the J segment 4 bases; nucleotides outside the gene matches: 10. The CDR3 reads CASSSPGTGLGTEAFF. DNA for the CDR3: TGTGCCAGCAGCTCCCCCGGGACAGGGCTTGGCACTGAAGCTTTCTTT.

V usage is TRBV4-1 and J usage is TRBJ2-1, with 10 nucleotides matching TRBD2. The CDR3 loop spans 15 amino acids. V lost 8 bases, J lost 0 bases, and 4 bases stayed unmatched. Germline CDR1 reads MGHRA; CDR2 reads YSYEKL. CDR3 bases: TGCGCCAGCTCTAGCGGGGGTTCCTCCTACAATGAGCAGTTCTTC. Translating gives CASSSGGSSYNEQFF.

The gene calls are TRBV7-9 and TRBJ2-7; 10 bases are shared with TRBD1. CDR1 SEHNR and CDR2 FQNEAQ come from the germline V gene (reference sequence). The junction had 9 bases not matched to a gene; V was cut back by 5 bases and J by 2 bases. This CDR3 is built from 16 residues. The CDR3 loop reads CASSPSQDRGTYEQYF. The CDR3 DNA follows: TGTGCCAGCAGCCCATCACAGGACAGGGGGACCTACGAGCAGTACTTC.

The chain links TRBV12-2 to TRBJ2-3; TRBD2 was called by the table and not checked on the DNA. TRBV12-2 is listed as a pseudogene. CDR3 length equals 18 residues. Here the CDR3 reads CASRLAPRLAGAEDTQYF. CDR3 nucleotides: TGTGCAAGTCGCTTAGCCCCAAGACTAGCGGGGGCCGAGGATACGCAGTATTTT.

The rearrangement uses TRBV9 and TRBJ2-7, with TRBD1 matching over 9 bases. The V segment lost 4 bases and the J segment 3 bases; nucleotides outside the gene matches: 5. Germline V gives CDR1 SGDLS, CDR2 YYNGEE. CDR3 size: 14 residues. Written as DNA, the CDR3 is TGTGCCAGCAGCCTACAGGGGGCCCACTACGAGCAGTACTTC. It encodes CASSLQGAHYEQYF.

The genes are TRBV5-1 and TRBJ2-7, with 8 bases that match TRBD1. The germline gives CDR1 SGHRS, CDR2 YFSETQ. This CDR3 is built from 15 residues. Trimming cost V 7 bases and J 5 bases; bases outside gene matches: 14. CDR3 sequence reads: CASARQGSFGNEQYF. The CDR3 DNA reads as TGCGCCAGCGCGCGACAGGGGTCCTTCGGGAACGAGCAGTACTTC. The full variable domain, its missing parts supplied by reference TRBV5-1 and TRBJ2-7, is KAGVTQTPRYLIKTRGQQVTLSCSPISGHRSVSWYQQTPGQGLQFLFEYFSETQRNKGNFPGRFSGRQFSNSRSEMNVSTLELGDSALYLCASARQGSFGNEQYFGPGTRLTVT.

This clone was observed once. The chain is built from TRBV6-5 and TRBJ1-3; no firm D call. This CDR3 is 14 amino acids long. Germline CDR1 and CDR2: MNHEY and SVGAGI. Trimming cost V 2 bases and J 4 bases, with 9 bases left between them. The CDR3 reads CASSYTRLGNTIYF. As DNA, the CDR3 is TGTGCCAGCAGTTACACCAGGCTGGGAAACACCATATATTTT.

This clone came up once. The V gene is TRBV29-1, the J gene TRBJ2-1; TRBD2 is a possible D gene (5 bases). Germline assignment: CDR1 SQVTM and CDR2 ANQGSEA. The CDR3 loop spans 12 amino acids. V lost 8 bases and J lost 6, with 14 bases in between. This CDR3 reads CSSLEGGNEQFF. The CDR3 DNA follows: TGCAGCTCCCTTGAGGGCGGCAATGAGCAGTTCTTC.